Sequencing of this TCR beta chain was carried out in a study of cytomegalovirus exposure and HLA in healthy donors. Unrecorded immune exposure was likely among donors, who were nominally healthy when sampled. Of note for this clone: Its antigen is currently unknown.

Study-wide results and limits: Analysis was carried out at a later point, and it linked a missense DCLRE1C variant to TCR beta V- and J-gene trimming.

Trimming took off 4 bases at V and 6 bases at J, with 16 bases between the two ends. Germline V lookup: CDR1 SNHLY, CDR2 FYNNEI. The CDR3 spans 15 residues. A multiplex PCR was run with 60 Vbeta primers and 13 Jbeta primers. Here immunoSEQ multiplex PCR was the method, and the copy in TCRdb shows in-frame clones only, minus some. The table shows over 150,000 clones, with 80% occurring only once. What was sequenced was PBMCs. The clonotype was recovered from a human donor in good health. The chain joins TRBV2 to TRBJ2-1, with D perhaps TRBD1 (6 bases). The CDR3 protein is CASSVGKGVGNEQFF. For the CDR3, the DNA is TGTGCCAGCAGTGTGGGGAAGGGGGTGGGCAATGAGCAGTTCTTC.